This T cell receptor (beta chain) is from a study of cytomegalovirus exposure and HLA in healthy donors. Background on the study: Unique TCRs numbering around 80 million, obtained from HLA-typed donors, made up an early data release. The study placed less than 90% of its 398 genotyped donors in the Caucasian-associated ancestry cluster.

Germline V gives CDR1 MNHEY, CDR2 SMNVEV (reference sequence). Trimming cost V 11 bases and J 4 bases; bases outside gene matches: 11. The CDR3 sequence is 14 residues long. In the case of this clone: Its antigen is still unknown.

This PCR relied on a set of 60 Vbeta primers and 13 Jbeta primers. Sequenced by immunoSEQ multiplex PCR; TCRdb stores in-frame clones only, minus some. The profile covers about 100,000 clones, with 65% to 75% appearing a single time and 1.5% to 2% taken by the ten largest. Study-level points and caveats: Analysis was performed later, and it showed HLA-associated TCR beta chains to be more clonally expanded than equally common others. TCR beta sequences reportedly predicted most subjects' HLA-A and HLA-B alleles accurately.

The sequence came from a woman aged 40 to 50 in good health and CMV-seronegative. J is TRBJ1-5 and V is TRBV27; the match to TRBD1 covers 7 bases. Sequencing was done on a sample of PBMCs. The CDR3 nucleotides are TGTGCCTCCAAGGGGCAGGGGGGTAATCAGCCCCAGCATTTT. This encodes CASKGQGGNQPQHF.